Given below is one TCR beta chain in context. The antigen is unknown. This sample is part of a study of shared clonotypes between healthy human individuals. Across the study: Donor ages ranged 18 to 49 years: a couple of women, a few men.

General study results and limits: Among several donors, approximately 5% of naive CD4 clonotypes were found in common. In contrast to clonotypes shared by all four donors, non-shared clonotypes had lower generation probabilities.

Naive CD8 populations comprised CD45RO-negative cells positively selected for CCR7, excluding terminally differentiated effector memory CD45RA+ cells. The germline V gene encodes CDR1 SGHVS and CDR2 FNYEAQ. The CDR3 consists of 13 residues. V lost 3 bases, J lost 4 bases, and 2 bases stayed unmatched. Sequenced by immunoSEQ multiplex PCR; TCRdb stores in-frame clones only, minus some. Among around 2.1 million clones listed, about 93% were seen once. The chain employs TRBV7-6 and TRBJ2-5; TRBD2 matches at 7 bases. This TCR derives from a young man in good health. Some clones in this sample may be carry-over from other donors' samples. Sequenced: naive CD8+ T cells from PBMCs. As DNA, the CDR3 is TGTGCCAGCAGCTTGGGCGGGAGAGAGACCCAGTACTTC. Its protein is CASSLGGRETQYF.